This T cell receptor beta chain emerged from a study of blood T cell repertoires in COVID-19. Looked up from germline, CDR1 is MNHEY and CDR2 is SMNVEV (reference sequence). Trimming pared 3 bases from V and 3 bases from J, leaving 12 bases between. The CDR3 runs 15 residues. Here immunoSEQ multiplex PCR was the method, and the copy in TCRdb shows in-frame clones only, minus some. The sample holds approximately 100,000 clones, approximately 81% seen once. This clone was recorded once. The sequencing sample was made of peripheral blood. This receptor was taken from an older woman with active or convalescent COVID-19. V is TRBV27 and J is TRBJ2-1; weak D call: TRBD2 (5 bases). CDR3 sequence: CASSFWETDYNEQFF. CDR3 nucleotides: TGTGCCAGCAGTTTTTGGGAGACCGACTACAATGAGCAGTTCTTC.